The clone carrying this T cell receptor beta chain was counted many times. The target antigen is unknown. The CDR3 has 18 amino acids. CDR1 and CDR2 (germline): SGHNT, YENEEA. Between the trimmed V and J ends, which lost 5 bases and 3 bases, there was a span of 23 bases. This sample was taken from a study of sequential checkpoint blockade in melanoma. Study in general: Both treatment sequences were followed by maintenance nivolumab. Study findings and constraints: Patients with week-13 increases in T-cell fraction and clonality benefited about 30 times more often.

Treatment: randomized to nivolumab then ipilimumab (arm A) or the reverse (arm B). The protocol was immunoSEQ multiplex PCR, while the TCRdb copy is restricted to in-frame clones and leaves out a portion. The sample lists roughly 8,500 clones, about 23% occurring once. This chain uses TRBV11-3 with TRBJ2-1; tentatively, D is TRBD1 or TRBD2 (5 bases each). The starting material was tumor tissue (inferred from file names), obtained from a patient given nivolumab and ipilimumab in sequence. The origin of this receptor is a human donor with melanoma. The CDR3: CASSGRGAGKRLYNEQFF. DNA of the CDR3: TGTGCCAGCAGCGGCCGAGGGGCCGGGAAGCGACTCTACAATGAGCAGTTCTTC.